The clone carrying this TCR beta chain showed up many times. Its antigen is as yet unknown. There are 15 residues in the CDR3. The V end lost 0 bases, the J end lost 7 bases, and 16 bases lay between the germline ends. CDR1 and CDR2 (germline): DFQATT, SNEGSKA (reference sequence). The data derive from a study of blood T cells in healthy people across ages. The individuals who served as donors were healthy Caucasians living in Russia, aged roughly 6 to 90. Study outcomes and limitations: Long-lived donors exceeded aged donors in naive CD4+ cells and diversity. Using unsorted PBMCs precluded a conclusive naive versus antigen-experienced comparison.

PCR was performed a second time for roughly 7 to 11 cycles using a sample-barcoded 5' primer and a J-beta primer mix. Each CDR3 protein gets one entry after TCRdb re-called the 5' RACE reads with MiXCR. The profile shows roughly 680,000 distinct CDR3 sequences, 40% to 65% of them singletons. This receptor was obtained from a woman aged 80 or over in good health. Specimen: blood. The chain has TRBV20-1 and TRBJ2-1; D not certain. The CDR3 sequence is CSARDLTGWANEQFF. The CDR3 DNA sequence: TGCAGTGCTAGAGATTTAACTGGTTGGGCTAATGAGCAGTTCTTC.